This T cell receptor (beta chain) was documented in a study of beta chain features in type 1 diabetes. All of the isolated RNA was reverse transcribed, so expressed TCRB transcripts were sequenced. TCRdb keeps only in-frame clones here, not all; method: immunoSEQ multiplex PCR. This table holds approximately 140,000 clones, 40% to 60% found once. The CDR3 runs 15 residues. The V end was cut by 5 bases, the J end by 3 bases, with 14 bases between. Per the germline V gene, CDR1 is MDHEN and CDR2 is SYDVKM. General observations from the study: Shortening that was moderate but significant affected the TCRB CDR3s of Type 1 diabetes patients in all four CD4+ subsets.

Details on this clone: Its target is not known.

The receptor comes from a man younger than 35 in good health. The chain recombines TRBV28 with TRBJ1-5; the D gene is possibly TRBD1 (6 bases). Sequencing used Tregs from blood. In nucleotides, the CDR3 is TGTGCCAGCAGTCCAACAGGGAGGGTCAATCAGCCCCAGCATTTT. This codes for CASSPTGRVNQPQHF.